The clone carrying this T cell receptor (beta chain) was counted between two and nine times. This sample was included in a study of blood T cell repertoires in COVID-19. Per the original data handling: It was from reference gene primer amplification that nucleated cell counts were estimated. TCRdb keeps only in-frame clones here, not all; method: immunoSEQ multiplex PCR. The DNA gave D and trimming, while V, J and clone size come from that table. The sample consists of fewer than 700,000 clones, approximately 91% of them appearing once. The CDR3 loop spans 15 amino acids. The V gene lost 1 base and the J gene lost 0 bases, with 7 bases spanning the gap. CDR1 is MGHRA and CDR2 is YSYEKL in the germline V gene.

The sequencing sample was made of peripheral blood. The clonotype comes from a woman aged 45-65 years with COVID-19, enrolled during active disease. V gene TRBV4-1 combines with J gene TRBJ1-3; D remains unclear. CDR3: CASSQVDFSGNTIYF. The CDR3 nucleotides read TGCGCCAGCAGCCAAGTTGACTTCTCTGGAAACACCATATATTTT.